This paragraph reports one TCR beta chain. Antigen specificity is unknown. The source of the sample is a study of T cells after posttransplantation cyclophosphamide. General study results and limits: TRB overlap between skin or GI tissue T cells and blood was limited. Donor CD8+ memory clones often dominated recipient blood repertoires at later times.

The V and J ends lost 5 bases and 7 bases, in that order; junction bases with no gene match: 7. Germline V gene sequence: CDR1 SGHTA, CDR2 FQGNSA. The length of the CDR3 is 13 residues. Using immunoSEQ multiplex PCR, the repertoire was profiled, and TCRdb retains in-frame clones only, with some absent. Here the sample spans 12,000 to 15,000 clones, roughly 72% being singletons. The source material was memory CD4+ T cells sorted from PBMCs. The gene calls are TRBV7-2 and TRBJ1-1; TRBD1 matches at 7 bases. This receptor was taken from a middle-aged man. The CDR3 DNA is TGTGCCAGCAGCCGCGACAGGGCTGGTGAAGCTTTCTTT. It is translated as CASSRDRAGEAFF.